This T cell receptor (beta chain) was documented in a study of T-cell reconstitution after alpha-beta-depleted transplantation in children. Unique molecular identifiers were incorporated when the TCRbeta library was constructed. TCRdb reanalysed the PCR reads using MiXCR and keeps one entry per CDR3 protein. This sample has more than 200,000 distinct CDR3 sequences; under 30% occur once, and the top ten carry about 2.6%. The V end was cut by 1 base, the J end by 8 bases, with 18 bases between. The CDR3 length is 16 residues. CDR1 is MNHEY, CDR2 SMNVEV, per germline (reference sequence). The chain employs TRBV27 and TRBJ1-3; no definite D call. Here the sequenced sample was PBMCs, taken before TCRalphabeta/CD19-depleted stem cell transplant. The receptor's source is a girl between 2 and 10 years old with Fanconi anemia, due to receive a stem cell transplant. As DNA, the CDR3 is TGTGCCAGCAGTTTATTAAGCGGGAATCGGTTAGACACCATATATTTT. As protein: CASSLLSGNRLDTIYF.